This T cell receptor beta chain originates from a study of T-cell reconstitution after alpha-beta-depleted transplantation in children. A remark on this clonotype: Mismatch with germline at one junction end may stem from a read error.

The TCRbeta library incorporated unique molecular identifiers. TCRdb itself ran the PCR reads through MiXCR, one entry per CDR3 protein. The table includes 440,000 or so distinct CDR3 sequences, roughly a tenth detected once. Germline lookup yields CDR1 KGHSH and CDR2 LQKENI. This CDR3 spans 14 amino acids. This chain connects TRBV18 to TRBJ1-2; 8 bases are shared with TRBD1. The origin of this receptor is a human donor who donated a stem cell graft to a child with acute myeloid leukemia. The material sequenced was PBMCs from the stem cell graft donor, taken from the stem cell graft. The CDR3 coding sequence is TGTGCCAGCTCACCTGAGACAGGGGTGTCTGGCCACACCTTC. Protein product: CASSPETGVSGHTF.